This TCR beta chain was obtained from a study of blood T cell repertoires in COVID-19. For the study at large: COVID-19 samples, acute and convalescent, were from the United States, Italy and Spain. PBMCs, B-cell-depleted T cells, or T cells were the source of the cDNA or gDNA that made up the material.

Methods used by the authors: Nucleated cell number was recorded as an estimate derived from reference gene primer amplification. Profiled with immunoSEQ multiplex PCR; TCRdb holds only in-frame clones, not every one. V and J calls and clone size come straight from that table; D and trimming were deduced from the DNA. Of approximately 100,000 clones listed, about two thirds are singletons. This clone has more than one count but fewer than ten. Germline V gene data show CDR1 as LGHNT and CDR2 as FRNRAP. This CDR3 spans 15 amino acids. The germline V and J ends were trimmed by 5 bases and 3 bases, with 13 bases remaining between them.

The sequenced sample consisted of peripheral blood. This chain links TRBV12-5 with TRBJ1-4; D may be TRBD1 (6 bases). The sequence derives from a human donor with acute or convalescent COVID-19. The donor label of this sample is uncertain. The CDR3 DNA reads TGTGCTAGTGGTCTCGGACAGTTCTCTAATGAAAAACTGTTTTTT. Amino acids: CASGLGQFSNEKLFF.